This TCR beta chain was recovered during a study of cytomegalovirus exposure and HLA in healthy donors. On the study more broadly: An early data release held 70 million to 90 million unique TCRs from HLA-typed donors. Regarding the study as a whole: A further, later analysis showed that HLA-associated TCR beta chains (compared with equally common others) were more clonally expanded.

The PCR ran on 60 Vbeta and 13 Jbeta primers. Assay used: immunoSEQ multiplex PCR; TCRdb lists only in-frame clones, some missing. This sample has nearly 110,000 clones; roughly four fifths occur once, and the top ten carry 6.1%. The CDR3 length is 15 residues. V was trimmed by 3 bases and J by 1 base, leaving 12 bases between them. Germline CDR1 reads LNHDA; CDR2 reads SQIVND (reference sequence). Comments on this clone: Antigen unknown.

Sequenced material: PBMCs. The receptor was derived from a woman between 50 and 59 years old in good health and CMV-seropositive. The chain couples TRBV19 to TRBJ2-5; possibly TRBD2 for D (7 bases). DNA for the CDR3: TGTGCCAGTAGTATTGGACGGGGGGCCCAAGAGACCCAGTACTTC. This codes for CASSIGRGAQETQYF.